A few counts support the clone carrying this TCR beta chain. This specimen comes from a study of Ad26.COV2.S vaccination and SARS-CoV-2 variants. Treatment here: some 19 received Ad26.COV2.S at low or high dose, single or two shots; 5 received placebo; per-sample allocation not given. Repertoires come from day 63 after the first vaccine or placebo injection. Method: immunoSEQ multiplex PCR; TCRdb's copy keeps in-frame clones and lacks some. The repertoire holds over 200,000 clones, with 85% to 90% as singletons. The CDR3 contains 14 residues. CDR1 and CDR2 from the germline V gene are MGHDK and SYGVNS. The V and J ends lost 3 bases and 6 bases respectively, with 12 bases between them.

The genes are TRBV25-1 and TRBJ1-5, with TRBD1 as a possible D gene (6 bases). Specimen: peripheral blood, collected in a trial of Ad26.COV2.S vaccine versus placebo. This sequence originates from a person between 18 and 65 years old who received the Ad26.COV2.S COVID-19 vaccine or a placebo. CDR3 in amino acids: CASSDTGNGQPQHF. The DNA of the CDR3 is TGTGCCAGCAGTGATACAGGGAACGGTCAGCCCCAGCATTTT.